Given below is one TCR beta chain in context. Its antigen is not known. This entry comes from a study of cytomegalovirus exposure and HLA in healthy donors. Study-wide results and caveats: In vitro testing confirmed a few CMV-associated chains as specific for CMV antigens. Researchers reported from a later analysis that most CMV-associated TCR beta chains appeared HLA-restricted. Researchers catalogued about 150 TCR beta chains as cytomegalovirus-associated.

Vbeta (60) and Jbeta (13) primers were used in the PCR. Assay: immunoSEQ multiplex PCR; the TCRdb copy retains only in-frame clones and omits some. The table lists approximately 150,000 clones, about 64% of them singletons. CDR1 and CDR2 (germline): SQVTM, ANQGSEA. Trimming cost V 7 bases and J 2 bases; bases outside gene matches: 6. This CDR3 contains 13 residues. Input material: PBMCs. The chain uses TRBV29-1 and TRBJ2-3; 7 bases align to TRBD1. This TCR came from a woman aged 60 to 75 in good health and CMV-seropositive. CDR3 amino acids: CSADREDTDTQYF. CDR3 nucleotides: TGCAGCGCAGACAGGGAAGACACAGATACGCAGTATTTT.